Below, 25 T cell receptor beta chains from the same sample are listed, as sequenced in a study of blood T cells in healthy people across ages. Then a second PCR, running roughly 7 to 11 cycles, was carried out with a sample-barcoded 5' primer and a J-beta primer mix. TCRdb reanalysed the 5' RACE reads using MiXCR and keeps one entry per CDR3 protein. The data hold more than 800,000 distinct CDR3 sequences, with around 30% observed a single time. The sequenced material came from blood. The origin of the receptors is a woman aged 80 or over in good health.

In this sample, this clonotype turned up many times. The chain uses TRBV7-8 and TRBJ2-3; tentatively, D is TRBD2 (6 bases). Germline assignment: CDR1 SGHVS and CDR2 FQNEAQ. Trimming shortened V by 4 bases and J by 2 bases, and 16 bases separated the two germline ends. The CDR3 totals 16 residues. The chain's CDR3 is CASSSGAGRTTDTQYF. The DNA of the CDR3 is TGTGCCAGCAGCTCCGGGGCGGGGAGAACCACAGATACGCAGTATTTT.

This clonotype was observed many times. This chain connects TRBV4-2 to TRBJ1-5; 8 positions match TRBD1. Germline trimming cut 3 bases from V and 7 bases from J; bases unmatched to any gene: 5. From germline, CDR1 is LGHNA and CDR2 YNFKEQ. The CDR3 sequence is 14 residues long. DNA for the CDR3: TGTGCCAGCAGCCAGGACAGGGACAAACAGCCCCAGCATTTT. It is translated as CASSQDRDKQPQHF.

Worth noting for this clonotype: A much larger clone sits a single nucleotide away, making a read error possible. The chain combines TRBV6-1 with TRBJ2-4, with D possibly called TRBD1 or TRBD2 (6 bases each). The CDR3 sequence is 15 residues long. V was clipped by 5 bases and J by 1 base, with 12 bases between them. Germline V CDR1 and CDR2: MNHNS, SASEGT. CDR3 in DNA: TGTGCCAGCAGTAGCACAGGGAGGGCCAAAAACATTCAGTACTTC. Its translation is CASSSTGRAKNIQYF.

This clonotype was picked up many times. The chain carries TRBV6-5 and TRBJ2-5; weak D call: TRBD1 (5 bases). The germline gives CDR1 MNHEY, CDR2 SVGAGI. V lost 7 bases to trimming and J lost 1 base, with 10 bases between them. The CDR3 loop spans 13 amino acids. The chain's CDR3 is CASTQTAQETQYF. In nucleotides, the CDR3 is TGTGCCAGCACCCAGACAGCCCAAGAGACCCAGTACTTC.

Concerning this clonotype: A much larger clone differs by one base, so this may be a read error. The rearrangement uses TRBV5-1 and TRBJ2-5, with TRBD1 matching over 9 bases. V was pared by 3 bases and J by 13 bases, with 4 bases of the junction left unmatched. CDR1 is SGHRS and CDR2 is YFSETQ in the germline V gene. The CDR3 spans 11 residues. In DNA form, the CDR3 reads TGCGCCAGCAGCTCGGGACAGGGAAGGTACTTC. Its translation: CASSSGQGRYF.

This chain links TRBV6-5 with TRBJ2-7; 9 nucleotides match TRBD1. Germline V CDR1 and CDR2: MNHEY, SVGAGI. The CDR3 has 16 residues. V lost 5 bases to trimming and J lost 3 bases; unmatched junction nucleotides: 11. The DNA for the CDR3 is TGTGCCAGCAGTCAGACCGGGACAGGGACCTACTACGAGCAGTACTTC. It encodes CASSQTGTGTYYEQYF.

About this clonotype itself: A much larger clone sits a single nucleotide away, making a read error possible. The chain combines TRBV6-5 with TRBJ2-1, with D possibly matching TRBD2 (6 bases). Per the germline V gene, CDR1 is MNHEY and CDR2 is SVGAGI. The CDR3 sequence is 16 residues long. Trimming took 4 bases from V and 8 from J, leaving 21 bases between them. The CDR3 protein is CASSFRTTPEADEQFF. The CDR3 coding sequence is TGTGCCAGCAGTTTCCGGACTACACCCGAAGCCGATGAGCAGTTCTTC.

The sample holds a few counts of this clonotype. The V gene is TRBV3-1, the J gene TRBJ1-6; D is ambiguous. CDR3 size: 16 residues. The germline V gene encodes CDR1 LGHDT and CDR2 YNNKEL (reference sequence). Trimming cost V 4 bases and J 0 bases, with 10 bases left between them. The CDR3 protein is CASSRAQGSYNSPLHF. CDR3 coding DNA: TGTGCCAGCAGCCGCGCCCAAGGCTCCTATAATTCACCCCTCCACTTT.

About this clonotype itself: A much larger clone sits a single nucleotide away, making a read error possible. This rearrangement joins TRBV6-2 or TRBV6-3 to TRBJ1-2; tentatively, D is TRBD1 (5 bases). The CDR3 has 15 amino acids. Germline CDR1 and CDR2: MNHEY and SVGEGT. Trimming left V 2 bases short and J 6 bases short, with 16 bases between. DNA of the CDR3: TGTGCCAGCAGTTACACGGCAGACAGAGGAGATGGCTACACCTTC. Protein: CASSYTADRGDGYTF.

This clonotype was seen at least ten times. The J gene is TRBJ2-1, the V gene TRBV7-8; D is undetermined. Germline V CDR1 and CDR2: SGHVS, FQNEAQ. Between the trimmed V and J ends, which lost 0 bases and 0 bases, there was a span of 15 bases. This CDR3 region has 18 residues. The CDR3 DNA follows: TGTGCCAGCAGCTTAGCGGCAATCCTATTTAGCTCCTACAATGAGCAGTTCTTC. Residues: CASSLAAILFSSYNEQFF.

This clonotype was counted between two and nine times. J is TRBJ1-6 and V is TRBV6-2 or TRBV6-3; D possibly corresponds to TRBD1 (6 bases). Germline assignment: CDR1 MNHEY and CDR2 SVGEGT. The V gene lost 0 bases and the J gene lost 13 bases, with 16 bases spanning the gap. The CDR3 is 15 amino acids. Here the CDR3 DNA reads TGTGCCAGCAGTTACTCGCCAGGGAGAAGGGGGCCCCTCCACTTT. This codes for CASSYSPGRRGPLHF.

V usage is TRBV7-2 and J usage is TRBJ2-7, with 13 positions matching TRBD2. CDR1 SGHTA and CDR2 FQGNSA come from the germline V gene. Germline trimming cut 5 bases from V and 4 bases from J; bases unmatched to any gene: 8. The CDR3 is 16 residues long. For the CDR3, the DNA is TGTGCCAGCAGCCCAACTAGCGGGAGGGCCCCGTACGAGCAGTACTTC. This codes for CASSPTSGRAPYEQYF.

The sample holds many counts of this clonotype. V is TRBV7-2 and J is TRBJ1-2; 8 bases are a match to TRBD1. The CDR3 loop spans 13 amino acids. In germline, CDR1 is SGHTA, CDR2 FQGNSA. The V segment lost 5 bases and the J segment 6 bases; nucleotides outside the gene matches: 5. CDR3 amino acids: CASSQTGDNGYTF. CDR3 nucleotides: TGTGCCAGCAGCCAGACAGGGGACAATGGCTACACCTTC.

In this sample, this clonotype turned up many times. V gene TRBV12-3 or TRBV12-4 combines with J gene TRBJ1-2; TRBD1 is a possible D gene (5 bases). The CDR3 length is 13 residues. V was trimmed by 8 bases and J by 2 bases, leaving 12 bases between them. Here the CDR3 DNA reads TGTGCCAGCGGTAACCGGGACAACTATGGCTACACCTTC. Translated: CASGNRDNYGYTF.

This clonotype occurred many times. CDR3 amino acids: CASSQDGQINQPQHF. CDR3 coding DNA: TGTGCCAGCAGCCAAGATGGGCAGATAAATCAGCCCCAGCATTTT. V and J are TRBV4-2 and TRBJ1-5; the D is unclear. Germline V gene lookup returns CDR1 LGHNA and CDR2 YNFKEQ. Trimming stripped 0 bases from V and 4 bases from J, with 10 bases between. The CDR3 consists of 15 residues.

A few counts support this clonotype. This chain links TRBV30 with TRBJ2-1; 9 bases agree with TRBD1. This CDR3 comprises 15 residues. Germline CDR1 is GTSNPN and CDR2 is SVGIG (reference sequence). Trimming at V came to 5 bases and at J to 5 bases, leaving 10 bases not matched to a gene. CDR3 protein: CAWAGGTGYDNEQFF. In nucleotides, the CDR3 is TGTGCCTGGGCCGGGGGGACAGGGTATGACAATGAGCAGTTCTTC.

The chain carries TRBV15 and TRBJ1-2, with D possibly TRBD1 on 5 matching bases. Trimming left V 3 bases short and J 5 bases short, with 7 bases between. In germline, CDR1 is LNHNV, CDR2 YYDKDF (reference sequence). This CDR3 has 12 residues. The DNA for the CDR3 is TGTGCCACCAGCAGCGACAGATATGGCTACACCTTC. Protein sequence: CATSSDRYGYTF.

This clonotype was recorded a few times. This rearrangement joins TRBV20-1 to TRBJ2-5; 12 nucleotides align to TRBD1. The J call may not be correct, given that the DNA end is closer to TRBJ2-7. This CDR3 comprises 15 residues. CDR1 DFQATT and CDR2 SNEGSKA come from the germline V gene (reference sequence). The CDR3 bases are TGCAGTGCTAGAGATTGGGACAGGGGGCTCTACGAGCAGTACTTC. It yields the protein CSARDWDRGLYEQYF.

This clonotype was counted only a few times. A much bigger clone sits one base away, suggesting this may be a read error. The chain combines TRBV12-3 or TRBV12-4 with TRBJ2-7, with a weak D call TRBD1 (5 bases). V lost 6 bases, J lost 0 bases, and 18 bases lay in between. The CDR3 covers 16 residues. The CDR3 DNA sequence: TGTGCCAGCAGCATTTCTTATGGGGCCTACTCCTACGAGCAGTACTTC. It is translated as CASSISYGAYSYEQYF.

The chain joins TRBV6-1 to TRBJ2-3; a weak D match, TRBD2 (6 bases). The germline V gene has CDR1 MNHNS and CDR2 SASEGT. V was clipped by 6 bases and J by 2 bases, with 15 bases between them. This CDR3 is 15 amino acids long. In nucleotides, the CDR3 is TGTGCCAGCAGGGGGGGAGTGGGAAACACAGATACGCAGTATTTT. It specifies CASRGGVGNTDTQYF.

The sample holds a few counts of this clonotype. The rearrangement uses TRBV5-1 and TRBJ1-4; D possibly corresponds to TRBD1 (5 bases). Germline V gene data show CDR1 as SGHRS and CDR2 as YFSETQ. The CDR3 consists of 14 residues. V was clipped by 3 bases and J by 6 bases, with 12 bases between them. CDR3 nucleotide sequence: TGCGCCAGCAGCTCAGGCAGGGCCGATGAAAAACTGTTTTTT. Its translation: CASSSGRADEKLFF.

This clonotype was found many times. The rearrangement joins TRBV7-2 to TRBJ2-7, with a weak D call TRBD1 (5 bases). The CDR3 loop spans 15 amino acids. The germline V gene encodes CDR1 SGHTA and CDR2 FQGNSA. V shed 0 bases and J shed 3 bases, with 12 bases lying between them. DNA for the CDR3: TGTGCCAGCAGCTTAGCGTGGGGAACAGGCTACGAGCAGTACTTC. It is translated as CASSLAWGTGYEQYF.

The table lists this clonotype with many counts. The chain employs TRBV6-6 and TRBJ2-3; 7 nucleotides match TRBD2. This CDR3 has 14 residues. V lost 3 bases, J lost 1 base, and 1 base stayed unmatched. Germline CDR1 MNHNY, CDR2 SVGAGI (reference sequence). Here the CDR3 reads CASSYTSGTDTQYF. The CDR3 DNA follows: TGTGCCAGCAGTTATACTAGCGGCACAGATACGCAGTATTTT.

Only a few counts were recorded for this clonotype. The rearrangement joins TRBV5-1 to TRBJ1-4; TRBD1 is a possible D gene (6 bases). The germline V gene encodes CDR1 SGHRS and CDR2 YFSETQ. V was trimmed by 0 bases and J by 6 bases, leaving 9 bases between them. The CDR3 length is 14 residues. The CDR3 here is CASSLGGPYEKLFF. The CDR3 nucleotides read TGCGCCAGCAGCTTGGGGGGGCCGTATGAAAAACTGTTTTTT.

A few counts support this clonotype. Being one base from a much bigger clone, this may be a read error. The gene calls are TRBV4-3 and TRBJ1-1; the match to TRBD1 covers 11 bases. The CDR3 is 15 amino acids. J lost 5 bases, V lost 4 bases, and 6 bases had no gene match. Germline CDR1 and CDR2: LGHNA and YSLEER. This CDR3 is CASSPQGQGGTEAFF. DNA for the CDR3: TGCGCCAGCAGCCCCCAGGGACAGGGGGGTACTGAAGCTTTCTTT.